This T cell receptor (beta chain) is from a study of T cells in Graves' hyperthyroidism and ophthalmopathy. In the study overall: Pretreatment peripheral blood was obtained at initial diagnosis.

Exclusion of patients followed from uncontrolled infection, other autoimmune disease, pregnancy or lactation. The blood sample was taken at first hyperthyroidism diagnosis, before any ophthalmopathy symptoms. This clonotype was counted at least ten times. Amplification targeted TCR beta CDR3 regions from RNA transcripts. First-round RT-PCR of the TCR CDR3 relied on the HTBI primer set. TCRdb ran MiXCR on the multiplex PCR reads and lists one entry per CDR3 protein. The sample carries 300,000 to 450,000 distinct CDR3 sequences, roughly 14% recorded once. The CDR3 loop spans 13 amino acids. Germline V lookup: CDR1 PRHDT, CDR2 FYEKMQ (reference sequence). Between the trimmed V and J ends, which lost 5 bases and 2 bases, there was a span of 10 bases.

The clonotype comes from a woman aged 18-30 years with Graves' hyperthyroidism that later progressed to Graves' ophthalmopathy. What was sequenced was blood. The gene calls are TRBV13 and TRBJ2-7; weak D call: TRBD1 (5 bases). The CDR3 loop is CASSQTVPYEQYF. DNA of the CDR3: TGTGCCAGCAGCCAGACAGTACCCTACGAGCAGTACTTC.